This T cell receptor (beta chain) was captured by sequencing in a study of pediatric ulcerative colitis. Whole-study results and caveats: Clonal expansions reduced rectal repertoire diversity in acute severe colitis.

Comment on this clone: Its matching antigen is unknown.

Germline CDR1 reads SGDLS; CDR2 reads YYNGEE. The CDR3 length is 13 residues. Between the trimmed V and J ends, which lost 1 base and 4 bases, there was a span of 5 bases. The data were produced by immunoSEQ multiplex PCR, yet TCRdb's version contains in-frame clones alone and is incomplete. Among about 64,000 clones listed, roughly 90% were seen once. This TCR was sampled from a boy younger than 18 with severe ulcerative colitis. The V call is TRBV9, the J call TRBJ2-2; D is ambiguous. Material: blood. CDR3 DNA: TGTGCCAGCAGCGTACCCCCCACCGGGGAGCTGTTTTTT. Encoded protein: CASSVPPTGELFF.